One sample yielded the 28 T cell receptor beta chains listed below, sequenced in a study of blood T cell repertoires in COVID-19. Sequencing used immunoSEQ multiplex PCR; TCRdb keeps in-frame clones, though not all of them. The table includes about 320,000 clones, approximately 91% detected once. Specimen: PBMCs or T cells enriched from blood (not recorded which). Receptor source: a man between 60 and 70 years old who had recovered from COVID-19.

The V call is TRBV3-1 (or the pseudogene TRBV3-2), the J call TRBJ1-2, with D maybe TRBD1 (6 bases). This CDR3 has 14 residues. Germline V gene lookup returns CDR1 LGHDT and CDR2 YNNKEL (reference sequence). V lost 4 bases and J 0 bases, leaving 9 bases between the germline ends. The CDR3 nucleotides read TGTGCCAGCAGCCGACAGGAAGCTAACTATGGCTACACCTTC. This codes for CASSRQEANYGYTF.

The chain joins TRBV7-9 to TRBJ1-1; D may be TRBD1 (6 bases). CDR3 length: 14 amino acids. The V end was cut by 7 bases, the J end by 0 bases, with 12 bases between. CDR1 SEHNR and CDR2 FQNEAQ come from the germline V gene (reference sequence). CDR3 nucleotide sequence: TGTGCCAGCACCCAGGGGCAGTTGAACACTGAAGCTTTCTTT. Protein: CASTQGQLNTEAFF.

The chain joins TRBV4-2 to TRBJ2-1, with 8 bases identical to TRBD2. Germline V CDR1 and CDR2: LGHNA, YNFKEQ. V was clipped by 2 bases and J by 12 bases; unmatched bases: 18. The CDR3 has 17 amino acids. The CDR3 nucleotides are TGTGCCAGCAGCCAACGGGAGGGGACGGGTCTAGGTGGAGGGCAGTTCTTC. It translates to CASSQREGTGLGGGQFF.

V is TRBV10-3 and J is TRBJ2-7; no reliable D call. Deletions cut 3 bases from V and 3 bases from J, with 15 bases between. Germline V CDR1 and CDR2: ENHRY, SYGVKD. The CDR3 length is 15 residues. This CDR3 is CAISDDPSGVYEQYF. The CDR3 bases are TGTGCCATCAGTGACGATCCTTCCGGTGTCTACGAGCAGTACTTC.

This clone was seen once. The chain is built from TRBV12-3 or TRBV12-4 and TRBJ2-7, with a weak D call TRBD2 (5 bases). The V end lost 5 bases, the J end lost 7 bases, and 9 bases lay between the germline ends. This CDR3 is built from 11 residues. This chain's CDR3 is CASSRTGEQYF. The CDR3 DNA sequence: TGTGCCAGCAGTCGGACGGGAGAGCAGTACTTC.

This clone was seen once. The chain uses TRBV2 and TRBJ2-2, with 9 bases identical to TRBD1. V lost 8 bases to trimming and J lost 7 bases; unmatched junction nucleotides: 2. This CDR3 is 12 amino acids long. The germline V gene encodes CDR1 SNHLY and CDR2 FYNNEI. DNA of the CDR3: TGTGCCAGCGGGACAGGGAACGGGGAGCTGTTTTTT. Translated, it gives CASGTGNGELFF. The whole variable domain, filled in from reference TRBV2 and TRBJ2-2, reads EPEVTQTPSHQVTQMGQEVILRCVPISNHLYFYWYRQILGQKVEFLVSFYNNEISEKSEIFDDQFSVERPDGSNFTLKIRSTKLEDSAMYFCASGTGNGELFFGEGSRLTVL.

The V and J genes are TRBV5-8 and TRBJ1-1, with D unclear. The germline CDR1 and CDR2 sequences are SGHTS and YDEGEE. Trimming removed 2 bases at V and 2 bases at J, with 13 bases between. This CDR3 has 15 residues. The CDR3 DNA follows: TGTGCCAGCAGCTTTTCCCTTCCCTTCAACACTGAAGCTTTCTTT. The encoded protein is CASSFSLPFNTEAFF.

V gene TRBV20-1 combines with J gene TRBJ1-2; 7 bases agree with TRBD1. With V trimmed by 4 bases and J by 6 bases, 2 bases remained unmatched. This CDR3 has 11 residues. CDR1 is DFQATT, CDR2 SNEGSKA, per germline (reference sequence). CDR3 in amino acids: CSATRGNGYTF. The CDR3, as DNA: TGCAGTGCTACCAGGGGGAATGGCTACACCTTC.

The chain carries TRBV7-9 and TRBJ1-4; 10 bases map to TRBD1. The CDR3 runs to 17 residues. Germline V gene data show CDR1 as SEHNR and CDR2 as FQNEAQ (reference sequence). The V segment lost 4 bases and the J segment 4 bases; nucleotides outside the gene matches: 9. In DNA, the CDR3 is TGTGCCAGCAGCTCGCCAGACAGGGGGCGAGGTAATGAAAAACTGTTTTTT. Amino acid sequence: CASSSPDRGRGNEKLFF.

The chain employs TRBV19 and TRBJ2-7; perhaps TRBD2 as D (6 bases). The V end lost 5 bases, the J end lost 2 bases, and 25 bases lay between the germline ends. The CDR3 extends over 18 amino acids. CDR1 is LNHDA, CDR2 SQIVND, per germline (reference sequence). The CDR3 region has the DNA TGTGCCAGTAGTCCCAGGACCCTAGGACTACAAACTCCCTACGAGCAGTACTTC. It codes for CASSPRTLGLQTPYEQYF.

This clone was detected a few times. J is TRBJ2-2 and V is TRBV7-2, with a tentative D call TRBD2 (5 bases). The V end was cut by 5 bases, the J end by 4 bases, with 20 bases between. CDR3 length equals 17 residues. Germline CDR1 SGHTA, CDR2 FQGNSA. CDR3 DNA sequence: TGTGCCAGCAGCCCCTACTCGTACGTAGCGAGCACCGGGGAGCTGTTTTTT. It yields the protein CASSPYSYVASTGELFF.

The chain employs TRBV19 and TRBJ1-1, with D perhaps TRBD1 (5 bases). CDR1 is LNHDA, CDR2 SQIVND, per germline (reference sequence). V lost 4 bases, J lost 5 bases, and 14 bases lay in between. The CDR3 covers 14 residues. This CDR3 reads CASSRFWGRTEAFF. The CDR3 DNA reads TGTGCCAGTAGTAGATTCTGGGGCCGAACTGAAGCTTTCTTT.

J is TRBJ1-4 and V is TRBV15; D remains unclear. Germline CDR1 is LNHNV and CDR2 is YYDKDF (reference sequence). The V end lost 0 bases, the J end lost 7 bases, and 6 bases lay between the germline ends. The CDR3 is 13 amino acids. This CDR3 reads CATSRDPGEKLFF. CDR3 nucleotides: TGTGCCACCAGCAGAGATCCCGGTGAAAAACTGTTTTTT.

The CDR3 protein is CASTRTGFPNSPLHF. As DNA, the CDR3 is TGTGCCAGCACCAGGACAGGGTTTCCTAATTCACCCCTCCACTTT. The chain joins TRBV27 to TRBJ1-6; 8 positions match TRBD1. The length of the CDR3 is 15 residues. Per the germline V gene, CDR1 is MNHEY and CDR2 is SMNVEV (reference sequence). V trimming: 7 bases; J trimming: 6 bases; junction bases outside the gene matches: 8.

V gene TRBV11-2 combines with J gene TRBJ2-3; D not certain. This CDR3 contains 13 residues. Germline CDR1 reads SGHAT; CDR2 reads FQNNGV. Trimming cost V 5 bases and J 2 bases, with 8 bases left between them. CDR3 DNA sequence: TGTGCCAGCAGCCCTAGATACACAGATACGCAGTATTTT. Translation: CASSPRYTDTQYF.

This clone was recorded once. The chain employs TRBV4-1 and TRBJ1-2; no reliable D call. Per germline, CDR1 MGHRA and CDR2 YSYEKL. V lost 1 base and J lost 5, with 11 bases in between. The CDR3 is 14 amino acids. In nucleotides, the CDR3 is TGCGCCAGCAGCCAAGGGCAGGCGGGGTATGGCTACACCTTC. Its protein is CASSQGQAGYGYTF.

This clone was seen a few times. V is TRBV19 and J is TRBJ1-5; no clear D. The CDR3 length is 15 residues. Germline V gene sequence: CDR1 LNHDA, CDR2 SQIVND (reference sequence). The V end was cut by 3 bases, the J end by 2 bases, with 11 bases between. The CDR3 nucleotides read TGTGCCAGTAGTATCGGTATTCTTGGCAATCAGCCCCAGCATTTT. Amino acid sequence: CASSIGILGNQPQHF.

The V gene is TRBV24-1, the J gene TRBJ2-7, with 11 bases that match TRBD2. V lost 4 bases to trimming and J lost 3 bases; unmatched junction nucleotides: 10. The CDR3 extends over 17 amino acids. Germline assignment: CDR1 KGHDR and CDR2 SFDVKD. The CDR3 loop reads CATSDSGTSGSLYEQYF. The CDR3 nucleotides read TGTGCCACCAGTGACTCCGGGACTAGCGGCTCCCTCTACGAGCAGTACTTC.

The J gene is TRBJ1-5, the V gene TRBV6-5, with a weak D call TRBD1 (6 bases). This CDR3 is 15 amino acids long. The V end was cut by 0 bases, the J end by 7 bases, with 13 bases between. The germline V gene encodes CDR1 MNHEY and CDR2 SVGAGI. CDR3 coding DNA: TGTGCCAGCAGTTACTCGAGTGGGGGCGGGCAGCCCCAGCATTTT. Its protein product is CASSYSSGGGQPQHF.

J is TRBJ1-3 and V is TRBV29-1; D perhaps matches TRBD1 (5 bases). This CDR3 spans 13 amino acids. CDR1 is SQVTM, CDR2 ANQGSEA, per germline. Trimming left V 3 bases short and J 2 bases short, with 8 bases between. CDR3 sequence reads: CSVEKGTGNTIYF. CDR3 DNA: TGCAGCGTTGAGAAGGGGACTGGAAACACCATATATTTT.

The CDR3 is CASSAGQGKTYNSPLHF. Written as DNA, the CDR3 is TGTGCCAGTAGTGCGGGACAGGGGAAGACCTATAATTCACCCCTCCACTTT. V is TRBV19 and J is TRBJ1-6; TRBD1 matches 10 bases. Losses at the gene ends were 5 bases for V and 2 bases for J; bases not matched to a gene: 6. The CDR3 runs 17 residues. Germline V CDR1 and CDR2: LNHDA, SQIVND (reference sequence).

The chain recombines TRBV5-1 with TRBJ1-4; D possibly corresponds to TRBD1 (5 bases). CDR1 SGHRS and CDR2 YFSETQ come from the germline V gene. V lost 5 bases and J lost 5, with 13 bases in between. This CDR3 comprises 14 residues. The DNA for the CDR3 is TGCGCCAGCAGTATAACAGGACGGAATGAAAAACTGTTTTTT. Protein product: CASSITGRNEKLFF.

This chain joins TRBV7-2 and TRBJ2-6; no clear D gene. There are 15 residues in the CDR3. V gave up 4 bases and J gave up 0 bases, with 7 bases separating them. The germline V gene has CDR1 SGHTA and CDR2 FQGNSA. This chain's CDR3 is CASSSSSSGANVLTF. CDR3 coding DNA: TGTGCCAGCAGCTCCTCGAGCTCTGGGGCCAACGTCCTGACTTTC.

In its sample, this clone was seen a few times. The chain employs TRBV7-2 and TRBJ1-4, with 7 bases aligning to TRBD1. The CDR3 spans 15 residues. The trim removed 5 bases at V and 5 bases at J, leaving 8 bases unmatched. Germline V CDR1 and CDR2: SGHTA, FQGNSA. The chain's CDR3 is CASSRRQGRNEKLFF. In DNA, the CDR3 is TGTGCCAGCAGCCGGCGACAGGGTCGGAATGAAAAACTGTTTTTT. The whole variable domain, remainder taken from reference TRBV7-2 and TRBJ1-4, is GAGVSQSPSNKVTEKGKDVELRCDPISGHTALYWYRQSLGQGLEFLIYFQGNSAPDKSGLPSDRFSAERTGGSVSTLTIQRTQQEDSAVYLCASSRRQGRNEKLFFGSGTQLSVL.

The rearrangement joins TRBV24-1 to TRBJ2-2, with 7 bases that match TRBD2. The CDR3 length is 14 residues. Germline loops: CDR1 KGHDR, CDR2 SFDVKD. Trimming took 7 bases from V and 4 from J; bases not matched to a gene: 5. The CDR3 DNA reads as TGTGCCACCAGGGAGGCGGGAGCCACCGGGGAGCTGTTTTTT. This translates into CATREAGATGELFF.

The chain employs TRBV19 and TRBJ1-5; the D gene is possibly TRBD1 (5 bases). V gave up 4 bases and J gave up 1 base, with 14 bases separating them. The CDR3 consists of 16 residues. Germline V gene data show CDR1 as LNHDA and CDR2 as SQIVND (reference sequence). The CDR3 sequence: CASSTSGGNSNQPQHF. The CDR3 DNA follows: TGTGCCAGTAGTACCTCGGGGGGGAACAGCAATCAGCCCCAGCATTTT.

The V call is TRBV24-1, the J call TRBJ1-2; D remains unclear. CDR1 KGHDR and CDR2 SFDVKD come from the germline V gene. With 3 bases removed from V and 0 bases from J, the gap between germline ends came to 4 bases. This CDR3 is built from 13 residues. The CDR3 sequence: CATSDRANYGYTF. For the CDR3, the DNA is TGTGCCACCAGTGATAGAGCTAACTATGGCTACACCTTC.

For the CDR3, the DNA is TGTGCCAGCAAATATCAGTACGAGCAGTACTTC. This encodes CASKYQYEQYF. The V call is TRBV27, the J call TRBJ2-7; unclear D gene. V lost 7 bases to trimming and J lost 4 bases, with 8 bases between them. This CDR3 has 11 amino acids. Germline CDR1 reads MNHEY; CDR2 reads SMNVEV (reference sequence).